The 23 T cell receptor beta chains given below trace back to one sample, sequenced in a study of CD8 T cells in Susac syndrome. A quantity of about 0.45 to 1 ug RNA underwent reverse transcription using random hexamers. TCRdb called the immunoSEQ multiplex PCR reads again in MiXCR, with one record for every CDR3 protein. The sample has about 60,000 distinct CDR3 sequences; over 85% are singletons. The specimen sequenced was CD8+ T cells from PBMCs. The source is a human donor in good health.

V is TRBV11-2 and J is TRBJ1-5; 8 bases are shared with TRBD1. V lost 5 bases and J lost 7; bases outside the gene matches: 7. The germline V gene has CDR1 SGHAT and CDR2 FQNNGV. This CDR3 spans 14 amino acids. CDR3 nucleotides: TGTGCCAGCAGCCCTCGACAGGGGATCCAGCCCCAGCATTTT. It codes for CASSPRQGIQPQHF.

The gene calls are TRBV5-1 and TRBJ2-3, with 9 nucleotides matching TRBD2. The V and J ends lost 4 bases and 2 bases, in that order; junction bases with no gene match: 8. CDR3 length equals 16 residues. Germline V gene data show CDR1 as SGHRS and CDR2 as YFSETQ. The CDR3 nucleotides read TGCGCCAGCAGCATTGGACTAGCGCCCACCACAGATACGCAGTATTTT. It encodes CASSIGLAPTTDTQYF. The complete variable domain, with remaining parts taken from reference TRBV5-1 and TRBJ2-3, reads KAGVTQTPRYLIKTRGQQVTLSCSPISGHRSVSWYQQTPGQGLQFLFEYFSETQRNKGNFPGRFSGRQFSNSRSEMNVSTLELGDSALYLCASSIGLAPTTDTQYFGPGTRLTVL.

V is TRBV2 and J is TRBJ2-7; D uncertain. The length of the CDR3 is 15 residues. The ends were cut back, 1 base at V and 0 bases at J, with 10 bases in the middle. CDR1 is SNHLY, CDR2 FYNNEI, per germline. CDR3 DNA: TGTGCCAGCAGTGAAGGTGTGACTCTCTCCTACGAGCAGTACTTC. Translating it yields CASSEGVTLSYEQYF.

This chain uses TRBV15 with TRBJ2-1; 7 bases map to TRBD1. CDR1 is LNHNV, CDR2 YYDKDF, per germline (reference sequence). This CDR3 has 16 residues. With V trimmed by 4 bases and J by 0 bases, 6 bases remained unmatched. CDR3 sequence reads: CATSTGGFGSYNEQFF. In DNA, the CDR3 is TGTGCCACCAGCACAGGGGGTTTCGGCTCCTACAATGAGCAGTTCTTC.

The chain couples TRBV4-1 to TRBJ2-7; D not certain. V was trimmed by 0 bases and J by 2 bases, leaving 11 bases between them. This CDR3 comprises 15 residues. The germline CDR1 and CDR2 sequences are MGHRA and YSYEKL. The CDR3 loop is CASSQDPAVAYEQYF. CDR3 nucleotides: TGCGCCAGCAGCCAAGACCCCGCCGTAGCCTACGAGCAGTACTTC.

This rearrangement joins TRBV6-5 to TRBJ2-7; D is possibly TRBD1 or TRBD2 (5 bases each). V dropped 0 bases and J dropped 2 bases, with 14 bases sitting between them. The CDR3 is 16 amino acids. Germline-derived CDR1 and CDR2 are MNHEY and SVGAGI. CDR3 in amino acids: CASSYSWDGTTYEQYF. In DNA form, the CDR3 reads TGTGCCAGCAGTTACTCGTGGGACGGAACAACCTACGAGCAGTACTTC.

The chain combines TRBV12-3 or TRBV12-4 with TRBJ2-7, with 8 bases that match TRBD1. V shed 5 bases, J shed 1 base, and the junction held 7 bases outside the gene matches. This CDR3 spans 15 amino acids. CDR3 protein: CASSPPGQASYEQYF. The CDR3 nucleotides are TGTGCCAGCAGTCCTCCGGGACAGGCTTCCTACGAGCAGTACTTC.

This clonotype was recorded once. The rearrangement uses TRBV7-2 and TRBJ1-2, with a possible D match to TRBD1 (6 bases). The ends were cut back, 5 bases at V and 0 bases at J, with 16 bases in the middle. Germline V lookup: CDR1 SGHTA, CDR2 FQGNSA. The CDR3 is 16 residues long. In nucleotides, the CDR3 is TGTGCCAGCAGCCCCTGGACTGGGGACACTAACTATGGCTACACCTTC. Its protein product is CASSPWTGDTNYGYTF.

The rearrangement uses TRBV10-2 and TRBJ1-2; possibly TRBD1 for D (6 bases). Between the trimmed V and J ends, which lost 6 bases and 0 bases, there was a span of 14 bases. The CDR3 is 15 amino acids. CDR1 and CDR2 (germline): WSHSY, SAAADI. CDR3: CASRPPGQANYGYTF. The CDR3 nucleotides read TGCGCCAGCAGACCACCGGGACAAGCTAACTATGGCTACACCTTC.

This sequence joins TRBV13 and TRBJ2-3; D possibly corresponds to TRBD2 (5 bases). This CDR3 has 16 residues. V was pared by 8 bases and J by 0 bases, with 18 bases between. CDR1 is PRHDT and CDR2 is FYEKMQ in the germline V gene (reference sequence). CDR3 region: CASLSGSNASTDTQYF. Here the CDR3 DNA reads TGTGCCAGCTTGAGCGGATCGAACGCTAGCACAGATACGCAGTATTTT.

The chain is built from TRBV4-1 and TRBJ1-1; 9 nucleotides agree with TRBD1. Germline V gene lookup returns CDR1 MGHRA and CDR2 YSYEKL. This CDR3 comprises 14 residues. Trimming removed 5 bases from V and 3 bases from J; junction bases left unmatched: 4. The CDR3 reads CASSDRDRDTEAFF. The DNA of the CDR3 is TGCGCCAGCAGCGACCGGGACAGGGACACTGAAGCTTTCTTT.

CDR3 amino acids: CSVEDDGTGRETQYF. Here the CDR3 DNA reads TGCAGCGTTGAAGATGATGGTACAGGGCGAGAGACCCAGTACTTC. The V gene is TRBV29-1, the J gene TRBJ2-5, with D perhaps TRBD1 (6 bases). Per the germline V gene, CDR1 is SQVTM and CDR2 is ANQGSEA. The CDR3 sequence is 15 residues long. Trimming removed 0 bases from V and 4 bases from J, with 15 bases in between. The complete variable domain, with remaining parts taken from reference TRBV29-1 and TRBJ2-5, reads SAVISQKPSRDICQRGTSLTIQCQVDSQVTMMFWYRQQPGQSLTLIATANQGSEATYESGFVIDKFPISRPNLTFSTLTVSNMSPEDSSIYLCSVEDDGTGRETQYFGPGTRLLVL.

CDR3 nucleotides: TGTGCCAGCAGCTTAGGCCGAGCATGGGCCGGGGAGCTGTTTTTT. Its translation: CASSLGRAWAGELFF. The V and J genes are TRBV13 and TRBJ2-2; D is uncertain. CDR3 length: 15 residues. Germline V lookup: CDR1 PRHDT, CDR2 FYEKMQ (reference sequence). Trimming took 0 bases from V and 6 from J, leaving 11 bases between them.

This clonotype was observed a single time. The gene calls are TRBV20-1 and TRBJ1-2; the D is unclear. This CDR3 region has 15 residues. Trimming took 3 bases from V and 2 from J, leaving 16 bases between them. Germline CDR1 and CDR2: DFQATT and SNEGSKA (reference sequence). The CDR3 region is CSARIGQKSNYGYTF. The CDR3 nucleotides are TGCAGTGCTAGGATAGGGCAGAAGTCGAACTATGGCTACACCTTC.

The rearrangement links TRBV20-1 to TRBJ2-7; D is uncertain. The germline V gene encodes CDR1 DFQATT and CDR2 SNEGSKA (reference sequence). CDR3 length equals 15 residues. The V and J ends lost 6 bases and 1 base respectively, with 19 bases between them. In DNA form, the CDR3 reads TGCAGTGCGTTTAGTAGTACCCTCCCTTCCTACGAGCAGTACTTC. This sequence encodes CSAFSSTLPSYEQYF.

The rearrangement links TRBV19 to TRBJ2-1; TRBD2 aligns across 11 bases. The CDR3 length is 16 residues. Germline CDR1 and CDR2: LNHDA and SQIVND (reference sequence). The junction had 9 bases not matched to a gene; V was cut back by 6 bases and J by 5 bases. This CDR3 is CASSTGAGLADNEQFF. In DNA form, the CDR3 reads TGTGCCAGTAGCACAGGTGCGGGACTAGCGGACAATGAGCAGTTCTTC. The variable domain in full, with the rest retrieved from reference TRBV19 and TRBJ2-1, is DGGITQSPKYLFRKEGQNVTLSCEQNLNHDAMYWYRQDPGQGLRLIYYSQIVNDFQKGDIAEGYSVSREKKESFPLTVTSAQKNPTAFYLCASSTGAGLADNEQFFGPGTRLTVL.

The chain is built from TRBV19 and TRBJ2-1; 10 nucleotides line up with TRBD2. Germline V CDR1 and CDR2: LNHDA, SQIVND (reference sequence). This CDR3 has 17 amino acids. The V gene end was trimmed by 5 bases and the J gene end by 0 bases; junction bases not matched to a gene: 7. The DNA of the CDR3 is TGTGCCAGTAGTGTAACCATAGCGGGGGGCTCCTACAATGAGCAGTTCTTC. Protein product: CASSVTIAGGSYNEQFF.

V is TRBV4-1 and J is TRBJ2-2; 7 positions agree with TRBD2. The V gene's germline CDR1 is MGHRA and CDR2 YSYEKL. The CDR3 is made up of 16 amino acids. V was pared by 0 bases and J by 4 bases, with 5 bases of the junction left unmatched. CDR3 loop: CASSQDDTGGTGELFF. CDR3 coding DNA: TGCGCCAGCAGCCAAGATGACACGGGGGGCACCGGGGAGCTGTTTTTT.

V and J are TRBV5-1 and TRBJ1-1, with 8 bases identical to TRBD1. The CDR3 has 12 amino acids. V lost 7 bases to trimming and J lost 4 bases; unmatched junction nucleotides: 3. The V gene's germline CDR1 is SGHRS and CDR2 YFSETQ. The CDR3 DNA reads TGCGCCAGCGCCACAGGGGGCACTGAAGCTTTCTTT. Translation: CASATGGTEAFF.

The genes are TRBV7-6 and TRBJ1-1, with D possibly TRBD1 on 6 matching bases. Germline lookup yields CDR1 SGHVS and CDR2 FNYEAQ. This CDR3 comprises 14 residues. Trimming took 3 bases from V and 8 from J, leaving 16 bases between them. The DNA for the CDR3 is TGTGCCAGCAGCTTTAAGGACAGCCCAGGCGAAGCTTTCTTT. Its translation: CASSFKDSPGEAFF.

The chain employs TRBV3-1 and TRBJ2-1; D is ambiguous. The CDR3 is 14 residues long. The V gene lost 3 bases and the J gene lost 5 bases, with 11 bases spanning the gap. The germline CDR1 and CDR2 sequences are LGHDT and YNNKEL (reference sequence). The CDR3 DNA sequence: TGTGCCAGCAGCCATAGCTCCCCCCACAATGAGCAGTTCTTC. Translating gives CASSHSSPHNEQFF.

V usage is TRBV19 and J usage is TRBJ2-7, with 11 bases that match TRBD1. CDR1 LNHDA and CDR2 SQIVND come from the germline V gene (reference sequence). The CDR3 runs 15 residues. V lost 5 bases, J lost 3 bases, and 6 bases stayed unmatched. CDR3 in amino acids: CASSSAGTGGYEQYF. In DNA form, the CDR3 reads TGTGCCAGTAGTTCGGCGGGGACAGGGGGCTACGAGCAGTACTTC.

This clonotype has just a few counts. The chain links TRBV6-5 to TRBJ2-3, with D possibly TRBD2 on 6 matching bases. The CDR3 totals 14 residues. Germline V gene sequence: CDR1 MNHEY, CDR2 SVGAGI. V was clipped by 0 bases and J by 4 bases, with 8 bases between them. This chain's CDR3 is CASSYSEGSDTQYF. The CDR3 DNA follows: TGTGCCAGCAGTTACTCGGAGGGGTCAGATACGCAGTATTTT.